Below, 25 T cell receptor beta chains from the same sample are listed, as sequenced in a study of cytomegalovirus exposure and HLA in healthy donors. The PCR had 60 Vbeta and 13 Jbeta primers. Profiled with immunoSEQ multiplex PCR; TCRdb holds only in-frame clones, not every one. The listing contains tens of thousands of clones. Sequenced sample: PBMCs. The receptors were gathered from a woman in her thirties in good health and CMV-seropositive.

The chain employs TRBV11-2 and TRBJ1-2; 9 bases fit TRBD1. From germline, CDR1 is SGHAT and CDR2 FQNNGV. V lost 5 bases to trimming and J lost 4 bases; unmatched junction nucleotides: 14. The length of the CDR3 is 17 residues. CDR3 in DNA: TGTGCCAGCAGCCGAATCTTTACAGGGGGCTTTGGCTATGGCTACACCTTC. It yields the protein CASSRIFTGGFGYGYTF.

V is TRBV10-3 and J is TRBJ1-1; D is ambiguous. Trimming pared 2 bases from V and 1 base from J, leaving 5 bases between. The CDR3 loop spans 13 amino acids. The germline V gene has CDR1 ENHRY and CDR2 SYGVKD. This CDR3 reads CAISEVRNTEAFF. CDR3 bases: TGTGCCATCAGTGAGGTTCGGAACACTGAAGCTTTCTTT.

Measured by frequency, this clone is medium-sized. The rearrangement uses TRBV18 and TRBJ2-7, with D perhaps TRBD1 (6 bases). Germline CDR1 and CDR2: KGHSH and LQKENI. V lost 6 bases to trimming and J lost 5 bases, with 14 bases between them. The CDR3 has 13 residues. For the CDR3, the DNA is TGTGCCAGCTCCCTGGCAGGGGTTGACGAGCAGTACTTC. It specifies CASSLAGVDEQYF. The variable domain in full, completed from reference TRBV18 and TRBJ2-7, reads NAGVMQNPRHLVRRRGQEARLRCSPMKGHSHVYWYRQLPEEGLKFMVYLQKENIIDESGMPKERFSAEFPKEGPSILRIQQVVRGDSAAYFCASSLAGVDEQYFGPGTRLTVT.

The V gene is TRBV18, the J gene TRBJ2-7; TRBD2 matches at 8 bases. The CDR3 is 15 amino acids. From germline, CDR1 is KGHSH and CDR2 LQKENI. Trimming at V came to 3 bases and at J to 1 base, leaving 5 bases not matched to a gene. The CDR3 DNA sequence: TGTGCCAGCTCACCCAGGACTAGCTGGTCCTACGAGCAGTACTTC. Translating it yields CASSPRTSWSYEQYF.

Notes on this clone: One end of the junction varies from germline; a read error may be responsible. The chain couples TRBV30 to TRBJ1-5; D may be TRBD1 (5 bases). The CDR3 consists of 13 residues. CDR1 GTSNPN and CDR2 SVGIG come from the germline V gene (reference sequence). For the CDR3, the DNA is TGTGCCTGGACCCTCGGGGGAAATCAGCACCAGCATTTT. Its protein product is CAWTLGGNQHQHF.

This chain links TRBV29-1 with TRBJ2-1; unclear D gene. This CDR3 is 14 amino acids long. V dropped 4 bases and J dropped 1 base, with 11 bases sitting between them. The germline CDR1 and CDR2 sequences are SQVTM and ANQGSEA. CDR3 sequence reads: CSVARRLSYNEQFF. CDR3 in DNA: TGCAGCGTTGCTAGGCGCCTTTCCTACAATGAGCAGTTCTTC.

The chain is built from TRBV9 and TRBJ2-6; no clear D. The CDR3 has 16 amino acids. The germline CDR1 and CDR2 sequences are SGDLS and YYNGEE. V lost 0 bases to trimming and J lost 1 base, with 8 bases between them. The CDR3 bases are TGTGCCAGCAGCGTAGGGCTCAGTTCTGGGGCCAACGTCCTGACTTTC. Protein product: CASSVGLSSGANVLTF.

The chain has TRBV29-1 and TRBJ2-1; 7 bases are shared with TRBD2. The germline V gene encodes CDR1 SQVTM and CDR2 ANQGSEA. The CDR3 runs 13 residues. The V segment lost 6 bases and the J segment 6 bases; nucleotides outside the gene matches: 8. The CDR3 reads CSVPASGPNEQFF. In nucleotides, the CDR3 is TGCAGCGTGCCCGCTAGCGGCCCCAATGAGCAGTTCTTC.

This chain connects TRBV13 to TRBJ1-2; TRBD1 aligns across 11 bases. The CDR3 has 18 amino acids. Trimming at V came to 2 bases and at J to 0 bases, leaving 8 bases not matched to a gene. Germline V gives CDR1 PRHDT, CDR2 FYEKMQ (reference sequence). CDR3 bases: TGTGCCAGCAGCTTATTCCCGGGACAGGGGGTCGCTAACTATGGCTACACCTTC. This translates into CASSLFPGQGVANYGYTF.

The genes are TRBV7-2 and TRBJ1-2; no clear D. Trimming took off 1 base at V and 8 bases at J, with 11 bases between the two ends. CDR1 is SGHTA, CDR2 FQGNSA, per germline. This CDR3 has 13 amino acids. The CDR3 region has the DNA TGTGCCAGCAGCTTAGTCAGACAACGGGGCTACACCTTC. It encodes CASSLVRQRGYTF.

The CDR3 coding sequence is TGCAGAGAAACAGGGCTGAGGAATCAGCCCCAGCATTTT. Translation gives CRETGLRNQPQHF. The rearrangement uses TRBV29-1 and TRBJ1-5; weak D call: TRBD1 (6 bases). This CDR3 region has 13 residues. Germline CDR1 reads SQVTM; CDR2 reads ANQGSEA.

The chain has TRBV15 and TRBJ1-2, with 7 bases fitting TRBD1. V lost 3 bases, J lost 4 bases, and 8 bases stayed unmatched. CDR3 length: 15 residues. Germline V lookup: CDR1 LNHNV, CDR2 YYDKDF (reference sequence). In DNA form, the CDR3 reads TGTGCCACCAGCAGTCCTAGGGGGCAGGGCTATGGCTACACCTTC. As protein: CATSSPRGQGYGYTF. The full variable domain, in which reference TRBV15 and TRBJ1-2 provide the parts outside the CDR3, is DAMVIQNPRYQVTQFGKPVTLSCSQTLNHNVMYWYQQKSSQAPKLLFHYYDKDFNNEADTPDNFQSRRPNTSFCFLDIRSPGLGDTAMYLCATSSPRGQGYGYTFGSGTRLTVV.

The rearrangement joins TRBV18 to TRBJ1-2; 10 bases line up with TRBD1. The germline V gene encodes CDR1 KGHSH and CDR2 LQKENI. J gave up 6 bases and V 6 bases, and 19 bases lay outside the gene matches. This CDR3 has 18 amino acids. In DNA, the CDR3 is TGTGCCAGCTCTCATGAAAGCTCGCGGGGACAGGGGTTTGATGGCTACACCTTC. Its protein product is CASSHESSRGQGFDGYTF.

V and J are TRBV5-1 and TRBJ2-5, with TRBD1 identical over 9 bases. The trim removed 4 bases at V and 1 base at J, leaving 5 bases unmatched. Per germline, CDR1 SGHRS and CDR2 YFSETQ. This CDR3 is built from 15 residues. CDR3 sequence reads: CASSVTGGGQETQYF. CDR3 sequence (DNA): TGCGCCAGCAGCGTGACAGGGGGGGGCCAAGAGACCCAGTACTTC.

V gene TRBV4-1 combines with J gene TRBJ1-2, with D perhaps matching TRBD1 (5 bases). V was shortened by 4 bases and J by 7 bases, with 22 bases between the two germline ends. The CDR3 length is 16 residues. The germline gives CDR1 MGHRA, CDR2 YSYEKL. CDR3 sequence: CASSPPRPGGDLGYTF. The CDR3 DNA reads TGCGCCAGCAGCCCCCCTAGACCGGGGGGGGACCTTGGCTACACCTTC.

V gene TRBV18 combines with J gene TRBJ1-5; 8 nucleotides line up with TRBD1. The CDR3 totals 14 residues. The V gene end was trimmed by 5 bases and the J gene end by 5 bases; junction bases not matched to a gene: 5. Germline-derived CDR1 and CDR2 are KGHSH and LQKENI. The DNA of the CDR3 is TGTGCCAGCTCAGGAGGACAGGGTGATCAGCCCCAGCATTTT. It codes for CASSGGQGDQPQHF. The full variable domain, completed using reference TRBV18 and TRBJ1-5, is NAGVMQNPRHLVRRRGQEARLRCSPMKGHSHVYWYRQLPEEGLKFMVYLQKENIIDESGMPKERFSAEFPKEGPSILRIQQVVRGDSAAYFCASSGGQGDQPQHFGDGTRLSIL.

The chain uses TRBV18 and TRBJ2-1; D is possibly TRBD1 (5 bases). Trimming left V 3 bases short and J 7 bases short, with 7 bases between. This CDR3 contains 12 residues. The V gene's germline CDR1 is KGHSH and CDR2 LQKENI. CDR3 sequence (DNA): TGTGCCAGCTCACCCCAGGGTAATGAGCAGTTCTTC. Protein sequence: CASSPQGNEQFF.

The chain carries TRBV29-1 and TRBJ2-7, with 7 nucleotides matching TRBD1. V dropped 0 bases and J dropped 5; count of bases not matched to a gene: 4. This CDR3 region has 13 residues. Germline lookup yields CDR1 SQVTM and CDR2 ANQGSEA. CDR3 nucleotides: TGCAGCGTTGAAGAAGGGGGCAGCCACGAGCAGTACTTC. Its protein is CSVEEGGSHEQYF.

This sequence joins TRBV7-9 and TRBJ1-2; a possible D gene is TRBD1 (5 bases). Germline-derived CDR1 and CDR2 are SEHNR and FQNEAQ (reference sequence). Trimming cost V 5 bases and J 1 base, with 14 bases left between them. This CDR3 has 15 amino acids. CDR3 nucleotides: TGTGCCAGCAGCGTGACAGCGGGGTTTAACTATGGCTACACCTTC. Protein sequence: CASSVTAGFNYGYTF. The whole variable domain, filled in from reference TRBV7-9 and TRBJ1-2, reads DTGVSQNPRHKITKRGQNVTFRCDPISEHNRLYWYRQTLGQGPEFLTYFQNEAQLEKSRLLSDRFSAERPKGSFSTLEIQRTEQGDSAMYLCASSVTAGFNYGYTFGSGTRLTVV.

Comment on this clone: Relative to the germline gene, one junction end is altered; a read error may explain this. In DNA, the CDR3 is TGCAGCGTTCAAGACATTAGGAACACTGAAGCTTTCTTT. Translating it yields CSVQDIRNTEAFF. The J gene is TRBJ1-1, the V gene TRBV29-1; no reliable D call. This CDR3 has 13 residues. Germline CDR1 is SQVTM and CDR2 is ANQGSEA.

The CDR3 bases are TGTGCCAGCAGCGATAGCGGCCAGATGGATACGCAGTATTTT. It is translated as CASSDSGQMDTQYF. The chain carries TRBV9 and TRBJ2-3; a weak D match, TRBD2 (6 bases). Germline V gene lookup returns CDR1 SGDLS and CDR2 YYNGEE. The V end lost 3 bases, the J end lost 6 bases, and 14 bases lay between the germline ends. This CDR3 region has 14 residues.

The chain uses TRBV19 and TRBJ1-6; weak D call: TRBD1 (5 bases). V lost 11 bases to trimming and J lost 1 base, with 15 bases between them. Germline V gives CDR1 LNHDA, CDR2 SQIVND (reference sequence). The CDR3 length is 15 residues. This CDR3 reads CAVKDGGSYNSPLHF. CDR3 DNA sequence: TGTGCCGTAAAGGACGGGGGGTCCTATAATTCACCCCTCCACTTT.

The J gene is TRBJ2-7, the V gene TRBV25-1; D is perhaps TRBD2 (6 bases). The CDR3 consists of 15 residues. Trimming pared 3 bases from V and 3 bases from J, leaving 15 bases between. Germline V lookup: CDR1 MGHDK, CDR2 SYGVNS. As DNA, the CDR3 is TGTGCCAGCAGTGAGGGGCGGGGTGGTGTCTACGAGCAGTACTTC. Translated, it gives CASSEGRGGVYEQYF.

The rearrangement uses TRBV4-1 and TRBJ2-3, with TRBD2 matching 7 bases. Germline V gives CDR1 MGHRA, CDR2 YSYEKL. The V and J ends lost 2 bases and 3 bases, in that order; junction bases with no gene match: 5. The CDR3 spans 15 residues. CDR3 DNA: TGCGCCAGCAGCCAAACGGGACTACCGACAGATACGCAGTATTTT. This encodes CASSQTGLPTDTQYF.

The genes are TRBV12-2 and TRBJ2-7; TRBD2, as called in the table, went unchecked against the DNA. TRBV12-2 represents a pseudogene. The CDR3 is 14 residues long. CDR3 protein: CASRRGGYSYEQYF. The CDR3 coding sequence is TGTGCAAGTCGCCGGGGGGGCTACTCCTACGAGCAGTACTTC.